This is a list of T cell receptor beta chains from one sample in a study of identical twins. TCRdb re-analysed the 5' RACE reads in MiXCR, keeping a single row per CDR3 protein. The sample lists about 790,000 distinct CDR3 sequences; 18% were seen once. Another study also made use of these data, one on T cells expressing NK-cell markers.

Specimen: PBMCs. The receptors stem from a woman under 30 in good health. CDR3s include the opening cysteine and the closing phenylalanine or tryptophan. The D gene is left open where the match is weak. Clone sizes are given selectively: once, few, many, or a class where the clone is expanded.

abundance: .; v_gene: TRBV20-1; j_gene: TRBJ2-1; d_gene: .; CDR3aa: CSARRQSSYNEQFF; CDR3nt: TGCAGTGCTAGACGCCAGAGCTCCTACAATGAGCAGTTCTTC
abundance: .; v_gene: TRBV9; j_gene: TRBJ2-2; d_gene: .; CDR3aa: CASSGPPSTGELFF; CDR3nt: TGTGCCAGCAGCGGACCCCCTTCGACCGGGGAGCTGTTTTTT
abundance: .; v_gene: TRBV12-3/TRBV12-4; j_gene: TRBJ2-7; d_gene: .; CDR3aa: CASSQGYGGQYF; CDR3nt: TGTGCCAGCAGCCAGGGGTACGGCGGGCAGTACTTC
abundance: once; v_gene: TRBV18; j_gene: TRBJ2-7; d_gene: .; CDR3aa: CASSPLGDSYEQYF; CDR3nt: TGTGCCAGCTCACCACTCGGGGATTCCTACGAGCAGTACTTC
abundance: few; v_gene: TRBV12-3/TRBV12-4; j_gene: TRBJ1-1; d_gene: .; CDR3aa: CASSFSRGNTEAFF; CDR3nt: TGTGCCAGCAGTTTCTCACGGGGGAACACTGAAGCTTTCTTT
abundance: .; v_gene: TRBV12-3/TRBV12-4; j_gene: TRBJ1-3; d_gene: .; CDR3aa: CASLGPRNTIYF; CDR3nt: TGTGCCAGCCTCGGACCCCGAAACACCATATATTTT
abundance: few; v_gene: TRBV29-1; j_gene: TRBJ2-7; d_gene: .; CDR3aa: CSVRPTLGNEQYF; CDR3nt: TGCAGCGTTCGTCCGACGCTGGGTAACGAGCAGTACTTC
abundance: few; v_gene: TRBV12-3/TRBV12-4; j_gene: TRBJ2-2; d_gene: .; CDR3aa: CASGRGSIGELFF; CDR3nt: TGTGCCAGCGGGCGGGGAAGTATCGGGGAGCTGTTTTTT
abundance: many; v_gene: TRBV12-3/TRBV12-4; j_gene: TRBJ2-3; d_gene: TRBD1; CDR3aa: CASSRQGTDTQYF; CDR3nt: TGTGCCAGCAGCCGACAGGGAACAGATACGCAGTATTTT
abundance: many; v_gene: TRBV7-6; j_gene: TRBJ2-5; d_gene: .; CDR3aa: CASSGSWETQYF; CDR3nt: TGTGCCAGCAGCGGGAGTTGGGAGACCCAGTACTTC
abundance: .; v_gene: TRBV5-1; j_gene: TRBJ2-7; d_gene: TRBD1; CDR3aa: CASSSPDRFYEQYF; CDR3nt: TGCGCCAGCAGCTCCCCGGACAGGTTCTACGAGCAGTACTTC
abundance: few; v_gene: TRBV20-1; j_gene: TRBJ2-3; d_gene: TRBD2; CDR3aa: CSARASGTSSPDTQYF; CDR3nt: TGCAGTGCTAGAGCGTCCGGGACTAGTTCCCCAGATACGCAGTATTTT
abundance: .; v_gene: TRBV20-1; j_gene: TRBJ2-1; d_gene: TRBD2; CDR3aa: CSARGGGSTYEQFF; CDR3nt: TGCAGTGCTAGAGGGGGGGGTAGTACATATGAGCAGTTCTTC
abundance: few; v_gene: TRBV5-1; j_gene: TRBJ2-7; d_gene: .; CDR3aa: CASATGTTDYEQYF; CDR3nt: TGCGCCAGCGCCACCGGGACGACTGACTACGAGCAGTACTTC
abundance: few; v_gene: TRBV7-2; j_gene: TRBJ1-2; d_gene: TRBD1; CDR3aa: CASSMDRASYGYTF; CDR3nt: TGTGCCAGCAGCATGGACAGGGCCTCCTATGGCTACACCTTC
abundance: .; v_gene: TRBV12-3/TRBV12-4; j_gene: TRBJ1-2; d_gene: .; CDR3aa: CASSLTGAGYGYTF; CDR3nt: TGTGCCAGCAGTTTAACGGGAGCAGGCTATGGCTACACCTTC
abundance: .; v_gene: TRBV29-1; j_gene: TRBJ2-7; d_gene: TRBD1; CDR3aa: CSVRGTGGSEQYF; CDR3nt: TGCAGCGTTCGCGGGACAGGGGGATCCGAGCAGTACTTC
abundance: few; v_gene: TRBV20-1; j_gene: TRBJ2-7; d_gene: .; CDR3aa: CSASNPGHSYEQYF; CDR3nt: TGCAGTGCTAGCAACCCGGGACACTCCTACGAGCAGTACTTC
abundance: .; v_gene: TRBV6-5; j_gene: TRBJ2-7; d_gene: TRBD2; CDR3aa: CASSYYGRGYEQYF; CDR3nt: TGTGCCAGCAGTTACTACGGGAGGGGATACGAGCAGTACTTC
abundance: few; v_gene: TRBV29-1; j_gene: TRBJ1-2; d_gene: .; CDR3aa: CSVWAEGTGAF; CDR3nt: .
abundance: few; v_gene: TRBV5-1; j_gene: TRBJ2-1; d_gene: .; CDR3aa: CASSSSARPGGGEQFF; CDR3nt: TGCGCCAGCAGCTCTTCGGCCCGCCCAGGTGGCGGTGAGCAGTTCTTC
abundance: many; v_gene: TRBV15; j_gene: TRBJ1-5; d_gene: TRBD1; CDR3aa: CATSKEQGYGQPQHF; CDR3nt: TGTGCCACCAGCAAAGAACAGGGGTACGGTCAGCCCCAGCATTTT
abundance: .; v_gene: TRBV5-1; j_gene: TRBJ2-5; d_gene: .; CDR3aa: CASSHQGGVGETQYF; CDR3nt: TGCGCCAGCAGCCACCAGGGAGGAGTCGGGGAGACCCAGTACTTC
abundance: .; v_gene: TRBV29-1; j_gene: TRBJ1-4; d_gene: .; CDR3aa: CSVSSPDKREKLFF; CDR3nt: TGCAGCGTTTCTTCACCTGACAAGCGGGAAAAACTGTTTTTT
abundance: few; v_gene: TRBV3-1; j_gene: TRBJ1-6; d_gene: .; CDR3aa: CASSPRGSDSPLHF; CDR3nt: TGTGCCAGCAGCCCCCGAGGATCCGATTCACCCCTCCACTTT